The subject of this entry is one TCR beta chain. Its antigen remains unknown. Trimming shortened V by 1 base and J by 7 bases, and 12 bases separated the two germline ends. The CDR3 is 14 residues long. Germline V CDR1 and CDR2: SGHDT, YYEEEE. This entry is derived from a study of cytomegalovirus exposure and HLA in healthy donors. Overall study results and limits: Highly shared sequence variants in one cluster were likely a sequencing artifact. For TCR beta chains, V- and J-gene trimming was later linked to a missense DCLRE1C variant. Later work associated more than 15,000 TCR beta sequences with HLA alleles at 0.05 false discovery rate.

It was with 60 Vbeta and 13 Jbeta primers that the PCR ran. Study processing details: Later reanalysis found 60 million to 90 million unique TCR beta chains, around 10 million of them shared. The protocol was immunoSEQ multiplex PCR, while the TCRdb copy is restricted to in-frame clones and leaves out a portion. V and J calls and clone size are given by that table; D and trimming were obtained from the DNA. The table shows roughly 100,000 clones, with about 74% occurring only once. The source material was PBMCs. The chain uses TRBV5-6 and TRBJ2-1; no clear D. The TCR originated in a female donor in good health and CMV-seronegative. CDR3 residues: CASSLSITANEQFF. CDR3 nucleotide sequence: TGTGCCAGCAGCTTGAGCATAACAGCTAATGAGCAGTTCTTC.